A single sample gave rise to the 9 T cell receptor beta chains below, sequenced in a study of T cell repertoires in ileal Crohn's disease. Profiling relied on immunoSEQ multiplex PCR, and the TCRdb table lists in-frame clones only, not all of them. The data hold 2,000 to 3,000 clones, with approximately 70% observed a single time. The time point was: neoterminal ileum biopsy at postoperative endoscopy, about 6 months after surgery. Sequencing input: ileal tissue. The receptors stem from an adult with Crohn's disease.

The J gene is TRBJ2-6, the V gene TRBV1; TRBD1, as called in the table, went unchecked against the DNA. TRBV1 is annotated as a pseudogene. The CDR3 loop spans 18 amino acids. CDR3 coding DNA: TGCACCAGCAGTAAATGTCGTTTTGCACAAAGTCGGGCCAACGTCCTGACTTTC. This translates into CTSSKCRFAQSRANVLTF.

The sample holds a few counts of this clone. The V and J genes are TRBV19 and TRBJ2-3; TRBD2 matches 7 bases. In germline, CDR1 is LNHDA, CDR2 SQIVND (reference sequence). Trimming removed 6 bases from V and 6 bases from J; junction bases left unmatched: 3. The CDR3 consists of 12 residues. The CDR3 DNA sequence: TGTGCCAGTAGGACTAGCAGCGATACGCAGTATTTT. As protein: CASRTSSDTQYF.

This clone has just a few counts. The CDR3 sequence: CASSPPSMTYEQYF. The CDR3 DNA sequence: TGTGCCAGCAGCCCACCCAGTATGACCTACGAGCAGTACTTC. The gene calls are TRBV7-9 and TRBJ2-7; no firm D call. V dropped 5 bases and J dropped 2 bases, with 13 bases sitting between them. Germline CDR1 reads SEHNR; CDR2 reads FQNEAQ (reference sequence). This CDR3 region has 14 residues.

This chain connects TRBV7-6 to TRBJ2-5, with 8 nucleotides matching TRBD2. Germline CDR1 SGHVS, CDR2 FNYEAQ. With V trimmed by 6 bases and J by 4 bases, 4 bases remained unmatched. CDR3 length equals 13 residues. The CDR3 DNA follows: TGTGCCAGCAGTCCGAGCGGGGGAGAGACCCAGTACTTC. It yields the protein CASSPSGGETQYF.

This chain joins TRBV2 and TRBJ2-5; maybe TRBD1 (7 bases). CDR1 SNHLY and CDR2 FYNNEI come from the germline V gene. V dropped 6 bases and J dropped 7 bases, with 18 bases sitting between them. The CDR3 has 14 amino acids. The CDR3 nucleotides are TGTGCCAGCAGCGCTCGACTAGAGGGGGCGACCCAGTACTTC. Encoded protein: CASSARLEGATQYF.

This rearrangement joins TRBV11-2 to TRBJ1-4; D is uncertain. The V gene lost 1 base and the J gene lost 8 bases, with 5 bases spanning the gap. CDR1 is SGHAT and CDR2 is FQNNGV in the germline V gene. The CDR3 sequence is 12 residues long. CDR3 in amino acids: CASSLAGEKLFF. CDR3 DNA: TGTGCCAGCAGCTTAGCGGGGGAAAAACTGTTTTTT.

The CDR3 loop is CASSPPRGAGGSTDTQYF. The CDR3 DNA follows: TGTGCCAGCTCACCGCCCCGGGGCGCGGGAGGGAGCACAGATACGCAGTATTTT. This chain connects TRBV18 to TRBJ2-3, with 9 bases fitting TRBD2. Germline lookup yields CDR1 KGHSH and CDR2 LQKENI. Unmatched junction bases numbered 10, after V lost 3 bases and J lost 0 bases. The CDR3 sequence is 18 residues long.

V and J are TRBV6-5 and TRBJ1-2; 7 bases fit TRBD1. The CDR3 is made up of 13 amino acids. Germline loops: CDR1 MNHEY, CDR2 SVGAGI. V shed 5 bases and J 2 bases; nucleotides not matched to a gene: 2. The CDR3: CASSGTVNYGYTF. The CDR3 DNA follows: TGTGCCAGCAGTGGGACAGTGAACTATGGCTACACCTTC.

The chain is built from TRBV30 and TRBJ2-7; a possible D gene is TRBD1 (5 bases). The V gene's germline CDR1 is GTSNPN and CDR2 SVGIG (reference sequence). The CDR3 sequence is 12 residues long. V was trimmed by 3 bases and J by 5 bases, leaving 11 bases between them. DNA of the CDR3: TGTGCCTGGAGCCGTCAGGGCGACGAGCAGTACTTC. Translating it yields CAWSRQGDEQYF.